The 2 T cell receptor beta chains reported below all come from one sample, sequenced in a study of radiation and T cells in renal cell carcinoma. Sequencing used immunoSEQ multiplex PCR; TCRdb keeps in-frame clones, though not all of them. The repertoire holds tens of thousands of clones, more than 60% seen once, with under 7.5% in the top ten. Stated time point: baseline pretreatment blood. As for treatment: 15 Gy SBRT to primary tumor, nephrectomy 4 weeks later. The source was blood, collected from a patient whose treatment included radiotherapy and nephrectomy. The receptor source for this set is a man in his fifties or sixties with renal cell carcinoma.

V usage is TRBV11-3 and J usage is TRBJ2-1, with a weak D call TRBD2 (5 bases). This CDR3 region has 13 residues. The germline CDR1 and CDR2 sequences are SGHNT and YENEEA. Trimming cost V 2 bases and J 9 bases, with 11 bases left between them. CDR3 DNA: TGTGCCAGCAGCTTAATTACTAGTGGTGAGCAGTTCTTC. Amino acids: CASSLITSGEQFF.

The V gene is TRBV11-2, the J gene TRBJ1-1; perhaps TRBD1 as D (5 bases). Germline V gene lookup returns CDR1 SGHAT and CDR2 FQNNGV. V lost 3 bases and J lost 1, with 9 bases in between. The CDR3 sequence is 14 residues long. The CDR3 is CASSLGPGNTEAFF. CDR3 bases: TGTGCCAGCAGCTTGGGGCCGGGGAACACTGAAGCTTTCTTT.